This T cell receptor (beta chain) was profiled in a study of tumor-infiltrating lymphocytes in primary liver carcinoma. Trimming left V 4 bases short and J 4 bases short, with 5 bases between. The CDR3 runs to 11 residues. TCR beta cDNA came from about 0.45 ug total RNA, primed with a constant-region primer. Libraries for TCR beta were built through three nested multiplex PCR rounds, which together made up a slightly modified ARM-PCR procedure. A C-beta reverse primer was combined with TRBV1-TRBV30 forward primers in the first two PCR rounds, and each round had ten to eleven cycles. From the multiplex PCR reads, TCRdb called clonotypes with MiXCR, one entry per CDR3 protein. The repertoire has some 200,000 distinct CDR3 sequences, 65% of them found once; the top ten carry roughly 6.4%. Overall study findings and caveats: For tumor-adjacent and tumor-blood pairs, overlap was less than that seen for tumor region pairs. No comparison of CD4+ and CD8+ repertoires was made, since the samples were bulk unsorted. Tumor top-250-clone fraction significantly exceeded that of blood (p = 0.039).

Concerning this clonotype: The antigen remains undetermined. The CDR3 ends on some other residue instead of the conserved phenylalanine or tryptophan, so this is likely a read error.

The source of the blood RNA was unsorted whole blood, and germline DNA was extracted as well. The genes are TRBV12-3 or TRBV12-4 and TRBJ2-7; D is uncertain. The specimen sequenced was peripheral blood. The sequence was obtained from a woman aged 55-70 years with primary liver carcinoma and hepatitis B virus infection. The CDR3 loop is CASSSEYEQYS. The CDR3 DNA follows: TGTGCCAGCAGTTCAGAATACGAGCAGTACTCA.